This is a list of T cell receptor beta chains from one sample in a study of T cell responses to AZD1222 COVID-19 vaccine. Sequenced by immunoSEQ multiplex PCR; TCRdb stores in-frame clones only, minus some. Of approximately 150,000 clones in the sample, about 91% are singletons; the top ten hold around 2.3%. Sequenced here: peripheral blood, sampled on day 0 of AZD1222 vaccination. The receptors were sampled from an adult in good health. Both conserved end residues are part of each CDR3. Fields, in order: V gene, clone size, CDR3 length, J gene, D gene, CDR3 protein, CDR3 DNA. The D gene is left open where the match is weak. Clone size is given for some rows only: seen once, a few or many times, or a class if the clone is expanded.

TRBV27,-,17,TRBJ2-7,TRBD2,CASSSTTGTSGPYEQYF,TGTGCCAGCAGTTCCACAACCGGGACTAGCGGACCCTACGAGCAGTACTTC
TRBV4-1,-,16,TRBJ1-1,TRBD1,CASSQPSQGANTEAFF,TGCGCCAGCAGCCAACCCTCACAGGGGGCGAACACTGAAGCTTTCTTT
TRBV28,-,16,TRBJ1-3,TRBD1,CASSFQGRGPGNTIYF,TGTGCCAGCAGTTTTCAGGGCAGGGGGCCTGGAAACACCATATATTTT
TRBV29-1,-,13,TRBJ1-4,-,CSASRQSNEKLFF,TGCAGCGCGAGCAGGCAAAGTAATGAAAAACTGTTTTTT
TRBV2,-,16,TRBJ2-7,TRBD1,CASSEWGTESSYEQYF,TGTGCCAGCAGTGAATGGGGGACAGAGAGCTCCTACGAGCAGTACTTC
TRBV30,once,13,TRBJ1-5,-,CAWSSQPEEPQHF,TGTGCCTGGAGTTCGCAGCCGGAAGAGCCCCAGCATTTT
TRBV28,-,12,TRBJ2-3,-,CASSFLIDTQYF,TGTGCCAGCAGTTTCTTGATAGATACGCAGTATTTT
TRBV5-1,-,15,TRBJ1-6,-,CASSLETRYNSPLHF,TGCGCCAGCAGCTTGGAGACAAGGTATAATTCACCCCTCCACTTT
TRBV19,-,14,TRBJ2-7,TRBD1,CASTLDRTSYEQYF,TGTGCCAGTACCCTGGACAGGACCTCCTACGAGCAGTACTTC
TRBV6-2/TRBV6-3,once,15,TRBJ1-1,-,CASSYRGAANTEAFF,TGTGCCAGCAGTTACCGGGGGGCGGCGAACACTGAAGCTTTCTTT